This is a list of T cell receptor beta chains from one sample in a study of cytotoxic CD8 clonotypes in ibrutinib-treated CLL. Generated by immunoSEQ multiplex PCR, the TCRdb table keeps only in-frame clones and is missing some. Altogether 130,000 or so clones are present, roughly 80% being singletons, with the ten largest covering less than 30%. The input for sequencing was PBMCs, taken after 12 months of ibrutinib treatment. The receptors were sampled from a human donor with chronic lymphocytic leukemia. The CDR3 runs from the conserved cysteine through the conserved F or W. The D gene is left open where the match is weak. For some rows the clone size is stated as once, few or many, or as a class when expanded; others skip it.

TRBJ1-2,-,-,TRBV11-2,CASSEHRNGYTF,TGTGCCAGCAGCGAACACAGGAATGGCTACACCTTC
TRBJ1-1,-,-,TRBV5-6,CASSLGDTEAFF,TGTGCCAGCAGCTTGGGAGACACTGAAGCTTTCTTT
TRBJ2-2,-,-,TRBV19,CATISIVDNTGELFF,TGTGCCACCATTAGTATTGTTGACAACACCGGGGAGCTGTTTTTT
TRBJ2-1,TRBD2,-,TRBV11-2,CASTRRGERGGYYNEQFF,TGTGCCAGCACTCGAAGAGGGGAGCGGGGGGGTTATTACAATGAGCAGTTCTTC
TRBJ1-4,-,-,TRBV10-3,CAISKGPRTTNEKLFF,TGTGCCATCAGTAAGGGACCGCGCACAACTAATGAAAAACTGTTTTTT
TRBJ2-7,-,-,TRBV7-9,CASSPGRKYEQYF,TGTGCCAGCAGCCCCGGCAGGAAATACGAGCAGTACTTC
TRBJ1-5,-,few,TRBV6-5,CASSYGRGGQPQHF,TGTGCCAGCAGTTACGGAAGGGGGGGTCAGCCCCAGCATTTT
TRBJ1-2,TRBD1,once,TRBV19,CASRGTGELSYGYTF,TGTGCCAGTAGGGGGACAGGGGAGCTCTCCTATGGCTACACCTTC
TRBJ2-2,-,-,TRBV18,CASSPPWSTGELFF,TGTGCCAGCTCACCACCATGGAGCACCGGGGAGCTGTTTTTT
TRBJ1-1,-,-,TRBV1,CTTMFRDDRRGNTEAFF,TGCACCACCATGTTCCGGGACGACCGACGTGGGAACACTGAAGCTTTCTTT
TRBJ2-1,-,-,TRBV29-1,CSLLPGSSYNEQFF,TGCAGCTTGTTGCCAGGAAGCTCCTACAATGAGCAGTTCTTC
TRBJ2-7,-,-,TRBV29-1,CSVTTGPTYEQYF,TGCAGCGTGACGACAGGACCCACCTACGAGCAGTACTTC
TRBJ1-2,-,-,TRBV29-1,CSVPLAYGYTF,TGCAGCGTTCCCCTCGCCTATGGCTACACCTTC
TRBJ1-2,TRBD1,-,TRBV28,CASSLAKIGTAPSGYTF,TGTGCCAGCAGTTTAGCGAAGATAGGGACAGCTCCATCTGGCTACACCTTC
TRBJ2-7,-,-,TRBV7-9,CASSLWAFEQYF,TGTGCCAGCAGCTTATGGGCCTTCGAGCAGTACTTC
TRBJ1-2,-,-,TRBV6-5,CASSEEIGPYGYTF,TGTGCCAGCAGTGAAGAGATAGGCCCCTATGGCTACACCTTC
TRBJ2-5,-,once,TRBV6-5,CASSYSTSPETQYF,TGTGCCAGCAGTTACTCAACTAGCCCAGAGACCCAGTACTTC
TRBJ2-6,-,once,TRBV6-5,CASRGASSGANVLTF,TGTGCCAGCCGGGGGGCCAGCTCTGGGGCCAACGTCCTGACTTTC
TRBJ1-1,-,-,TRBV6-5,CASSYSMLGLTEAFF,TGTGCCAGCAGTTACTCGATGTTGGGGTTAACTGAAGCTTTCTTT
TRBJ1-3,TRBD1,-,TRBV19,CASSLAPLQGAGNTIYF,TGTGCCAGTAGCCTAGCGCCCCTTCAGGGGGCTGGAAACACCATATATTTT
TRBJ1-5,-,many,TRBV18,CASSPNVNQPQHF,TGTGCCAGCTCACCAAACGTTAATCAGCCCCAGCATTTT
TRBJ1-3,-,-,TRBV27,CASSLTGGNTIYF,TGTGCCAGCAGTTTAACTGGGGGAAACACCATATATTTT
TRBJ2-7,-,-,TRBV2,CASSARYEQYF,TGTGCCAGCAGTGCCCGCTACGAGCAGTACTTC
TRBJ1-2,-,-,TRBV5-6,CASSFGPVYGYTF,TGTGCCAGCAGCTTTGGACCGGTCTATGGCTACACCTTC
TRBJ1-4,TRBD1,-,TRBV7-2,CASSKGQGLYEKLFF,TGTGCCAGCAGCAAAGGACAGGGGCTGTATGAAAAACTGTTTTTT
TRBJ1-1,-,-,TRBV11-2,CASSFRTKGSSGTEAFF,TGTGCCAGCAGCTTCCGGACAAAGGGGAGTTCGGGAACTGAAGCTTTCTTT
TRBJ2-3,-,-,TRBV2,CATKRRGSTDTQYF,TGTGCCACCAAGAGGAGGGGGTCCACAGATACGCAGTATTTT
TRBJ2-7,-,-,TRBV7-6,CASSLGGRGFAEQYF,TGTGCCAGCAGCTTAGGGGGACGAGGGTTTGCCGAGCAGTACTTC
TRBJ2-2,-,-,TRBV30,CAWSVLGGLNTGELFF,TGTGCCTGGAGTGTCCTTGGGGGACTTAACACCGGGGAGCTGTTTTTT
TRBJ1-5,-,-,TRBV30,CAWSVAGLKPQHF,TGTGCCTGGAGTGTAGCAGGCCTGAAGCCCCAGCATTTT
TRBJ2-2,TRBD2,many,TRBV4-1,CASSQETSGGSGELFF,TGCGCCAGCAGCCAAGAAACTAGCGGGGGTTCCGGGGAGCTGTTTTTT
TRBJ2-7,TRBD1,-,TRBV28,CASSFPGQGIYEQYF,TGTGCCAGCAGTTTCCCGGGACAGGGGATCTACGAGCAGTACTTC
TRBJ2-5,-,-,TRBV7-7,CASSLSPRTHETQYF,TGTGCTAGCAGCTTATCCCCAAGGACCCATGAGACCCAGTACTTC
TRBJ1-2,TRBD1,once,TRBV14,CASSQDSSTGAGYTF,TGTGCCAGCAGCCAAGATAGTTCGACAGGGGCAGGCTACACCTTC
TRBJ1-4,-,once,TRBV30,CAWSVNQAVNEKLFF,TGTGCCTGGAGTGTAAACCAAGCGGTTAATGAAAAACTGTTTTTT
TRBJ1-6,-,once,TRBV6-4,CASNPGTFNSPLHF,TGTGCCAGCAACCCCGGGACCTTTAATTCACCCCTCCACTTT
TRBJ1-2,-,-,TRBV30,CAWRLGIGGYTF,TGTGCCTGGAGATTAGGGATCGGGGGCTACACCTTC
TRBJ2-1,-,-,TRBV10-3,CAITRSADRNEQFF,TGTGCCATCACTAGGTCGGCTGATCGCAATGAGCAGTTCTTC
TRBJ1-5,TRBD1,-,TRBV2,CASNPDRSFNQPQHF,TGTGCCAGCAACCCGGACAGGTCCTTCAATCAGCCCCAGCATTTT
TRBJ2-5,TRBD1,-,TRBV5-1,CASSFGQGAGETQYF,TGCGCCAGCAGCTTTGGACAGGGGGCCGGGGAGACCCAGTACTTC
TRBJ1-1,-,-,TRBV30,CAWSVLQNTEAFF,TGTGCCTGGAGTGTACTCCAGAACACTGAAGCTTTCTTT
TRBJ2-3,-,-,TRBV5-1,CASSLEADTDTQYF,TGCGCCAGCAGCTTGGAGGCAGACACAGATACGCAGTATTTT
TRBJ2-7,-,once,TRBV6-4,CASSEFLGTTVHF,TGTGCCAGCAGTGAGTTTCTTGGGACAACTGTACACTTC
TRBJ1-4,-,-,TRBV10-3,CAITSTQPRGKLFF,TGTGCCATCACCAGCACACAACCGAGAGGAAAACTGTTTTTT
TRBJ2-3,TRBD2,-,TRBV28,CASRGLAGDTQYF,TGTGCCAGCAGGGGACTAGCGGGAGATACGCAGTATTTT
TRBJ2-5,-,-,TRBV18,CASSVNNGGQETQYF,TGTGCCAGCTCCGTTAACAATGGGGGTCAAGAGACCCAGTACTTC
TRBJ1-2,-,once,TRBV30,CAWMSGQRIYGYTF,TGTGCCTGGATGAGCGGACAGAGAATCTATGGCTACACCTTC
TRBJ2-6,-,-,TRBV28,CASSLWGRGPGANVLTF,TGTGCCAGCAGTTTATGGGGTCGCGGTCCAGGGGCCAACGTCCTGACTTTC
TRBJ2-7,TRBD2,-,TRBV7-2,CASSLPPGLEHEQYF,TGTGCCAGCAGCTTACCCCCGGGACTAGAGCACGAGCAGTACTTC
TRBJ1-2,-,few,TRBV4-1,CASSQDRVNYGYTF,TGCGCCAGCAGCCAAGACAGGGTCAACTATGGCTACACCTTC
TRBJ2-3,TRBD2,-,TRBV30,CAWRRTSGGTDTQYF,TGTGCCTGGAGGAGGACTAGCGGGGGCACAGATACGCAGTATTTT
TRBJ2-6,-,-,TRBV19,CASSILSGGTGANVLTF,TGTGCCAGTAGTATTCTATCCGGGGGCACTGGGGCCAACGTCCTGACTTTC
TRBJ2-7,-,few,TRBV30,CAWSTGGSSYEQYF,TGTGCCTGGAGTACCGGTGGGAGCTCCTACGAGCAGTACTTC
TRBJ2-7,-,-,TRBV7-9,CASSLLGIAYEQYF,TGTGCCAGCAGCTTACTTGGAATAGCCTACGAGCAGTACTTC
TRBJ2-7,TRBD1,-,TRBV28,CASSPADRAYEQYF,TGTGCCAGCAGCCCTGCTGACAGGGCCTACGAGCAGTACTTC